These T cell receptor beta chains were read from a single sample in a study of cytomegalovirus exposure and HLA in healthy donors. Libraries were prepared by immunoSEQ multiplex PCR; TCRdb keeps only in-frame clonotypes and omits some of them. The data contain approximately 190,000 clones, around four fifths of them seen just once; the ten biggest clones take up 1.7%. Sequenced material: PBMCs. Source of these receptors: a man aged 40-50 years in good health and CMV-seropositive. Both conserved end residues are part of each CDR3.

j_call: TRBJ1-1; v_call: TRBV5-1; cdr3_aa: CASSNPGGKGDTEAFF
j_call: TRBJ1-4; v_call: TRBV11-2; cdr3_aa: CASSLDPRTAPKLFF
j_call: TRBJ1-1; v_call: TRBV7-8; cdr3_aa: CASSPGLVNTEAFF
j_call: TRBJ2-5; v_call: TRBV5-1; cdr3_aa: CVSSLRANPHQETQYF
j_call: TRBJ1-1; v_call: TRBV11-2; cdr3_aa: CASRRMTGVPEAFF
j_call: TRBJ2-1; v_call: TRBV5-1; cdr3_aa: CASSLNSGLEEQFF
j_call: TRBJ2-2; v_call: TRBV5-1; cdr3_aa: CASSLSRGQTGELFF
j_call: TRBJ2-5; v_call: TRBV18; cdr3_aa: CASSRQGAEETQYF
j_call: TRBJ2-5; v_call: TRBV30; cdr3_aa: CAWCGVQETQYF
j_call: TRBJ1-4; v_call: TRBV6-5; cdr3_aa: CASTDSGRAREKLFF
j_call: TRBJ2-6; v_call: TRBV29-1; cdr3_aa: CSVVTGSVSGRASGANVLTF
j_call: TRBJ2-7; v_call: TRBV29-1; cdr3_aa: CSVVDRGTYEQYF
j_call: TRBJ2-3; v_call: TRBV2; cdr3_aa: CASSVGGSSVDTQYF
j_call: TRBJ2-7; v_call: TRBV27; cdr3_aa: CASTLAGVEARYEQYF
j_call: TRBJ1-2; v_call: TRBV5-4; cdr3_aa: CASSLGTGGNYGYTF
j_call: TRBJ2-7; v_call: TRBV7-3; cdr3_aa: CASSLGGTATPHEQYF
j_call: TRBJ2-4; v_call: TRBV11-1; cdr3_aa: CASSRQGRNIQYF
j_call: TRBJ2-7; v_call: TRBV9; cdr3_aa: CASSVGAEPVYEQYF
j_call: TRBJ2-3; v_call: TRBV11-2; cdr3_aa: CASSLVGQYTDTQYF
j_call: TRBJ2-7; v_call: TRBV2; cdr3_aa: CASSDSGSGQYF
j_call: TRBJ2-1; v_call: TRBV5-4; cdr3_aa: CASSLVEGTNEQFF
j_call: TRBJ2-3; v_call: TRBV4-3; cdr3_aa: CASSQVQGDTQYF
j_call: TRBJ2-1; v_call: TRBV7-2; cdr3_aa: CASSSLAGIWSNEQFF
j_call: TRBJ1-4; v_call: TRBV6-6; cdr3_aa: CASSSQGIGEKLFF
j_call: TRBJ1-1; v_call: TRBV5-6; cdr3_aa: CASSLSVSRGTEAFF
j_call: TRBJ1-2; v_call: TRBV7-2; cdr3_aa: CASSFRSGDYGYTF
j_call: TRBJ2-1; v_call: TRBV6-6; cdr3_aa: CASSSPRGREQFF
j_call: TRBJ2-5; v_call: TRBV6-5; cdr3_aa: CASSYPGLGETQYF
j_call: TRBJ1-2; v_call: TRBV7-8; cdr3_aa: CASSLGRGSYGYTF
j_call: TRBJ1-4; v_call: TRBV5-8; cdr3_aa: CASRGQGFGKEKLFF
j_call: TRBJ1-2; v_call: TRBV27; cdr3_aa: CASSLSPGQVIHGYTF
j_call: TRBJ1-3; v_call: TRBV5-1; cdr3_aa: CASASGVSGNTIYF
j_call: TRBJ2-5; v_call: TRBV6-5; cdr3_aa: CASRVGLRTETQYF
j_call: TRBJ2-3; v_call: TRBV11-2; cdr3_aa: CASSSGLAGGPDTQYF
j_call: TRBJ1-4; v_call: TRBV5-1; cdr3_aa: CASSRQGWETNEKLFF
j_call: TRBJ2-7; v_call: TRBV9; cdr3_aa: CASSVASGLTYEQYF
j_call: TRBJ1-1; v_call: TRBV5-1; cdr3_aa: CASSSPYRDPNTEAFF
j_call: TRBJ2-2; v_call: TRBV5-1; cdr3_aa: CASSLALGAASTGELFF
j_call: TRBJ2-3; v_call: TRBV4-2; cdr3_aa: CASSPPSGRSTDTQYF
j_call: TRBJ2-5; v_call: TRBV14; cdr3_aa: CASSQVRETQYF
j_call: TRBJ1-1; v_call: TRBV7-9; cdr3_aa: CASSFAGNTEAFF
j_call: TRBJ1-5; v_call: TRBV19; cdr3_aa: CASSTRTGAGGNQPQHF
j_call: TRBJ2-7; v_call: TRBV15; cdr3_aa: CATSRDLSGQLYEQYF
j_call: TRBJ2-7; v_call: TRBV2; cdr3_aa: CASSGVENSEQYF
j_call: TRBJ2-7; v_call: TRBV2; cdr3_aa: CASSEAGTGTYEQYF
j_call: TRBJ1-2; v_call: TRBV15; cdr3_aa: CATSRVETNYGYTF
j_call: TRBJ1-1; v_call: TRBV6-6; cdr3_aa: CASTGTGGLPEAFF
j_call: TRBJ2-7; v_call: TRBV6-1; cdr3_aa: CASSLAGGSYEQYF